This TCR beta chain was identified during a study of cytomegalovirus exposure and HLA in healthy donors. The germline CDR1 and CDR2 sequences are KGHSH and LQKENI. The CDR3 runs 15 residues. Trimming took 3 bases from V and 3 from J; bases not matched to a gene: 8. The PCR contained 60 Vbeta and 13 Jbeta primers. Sequencing used immunoSEQ multiplex PCR; TCRdb keeps in-frame clones, though not all of them. The sample shows some 110,000 clones, and approximately 2% sits with its ten largest clones. Material for sequencing was PBMCs. This TCR was recovered from a man aged 40-55 years in good health and CMV-seronegative. The V call is TRBV18, the J call TRBJ2-7, with 7 bases lining up with TRBD1. The CDR3 protein is CASSPSRQGSYEQYF. The CDR3 DNA follows: TGTGCCAGCTCACCTTCTAGACAGGGTAGCTACGAGCAGTACTTC.